This is a list of T cell receptor beta chains from one sample in a study of shared clonotypes between healthy human individuals. This table comes from immunoSEQ multiplex PCR, and its TCRdb copy is limited to in-frame clones, with some not included. The sample contains about 1.9 million clones, about 93% of which appear only once. Sequencing was carried out using naive CD8+ T cells from PBMCs. The source is a man between 18 and 29 years old in good health. Some clones in this sample may be carry-over from other donors' samples. The CDR3 runs from the conserved cysteine through the conserved F or W. The order of the fields is clone size, V gene, D gene, J gene, CDR3 protein, CDR3 DNA. D genes are given only for firm matches. Clone size is stated in some rows and not others, as once, few, many or a class when expanded.

clone size: NA; V gene: TRBV11-2; D gene: NA; J gene: TRBJ2-1; CDR3 protein: CASSLNGLSNEQFF; CDR3 DNA: TGTGCCAGCAGCTTAAACGGCCTCAGTAATGAGCAGTTCTTC
clone size: NA; V gene: TRBV28; D gene: NA; J gene: TRBJ2-1; CDR3 protein: CASSWSLRSIEQFF; CDR3 DNA: TGTGCCAGCAGTTGGTCCCTCAGGAGTATTGAGCAGTTCTTC
clone size: NA; V gene: TRBV19; D gene: NA; J gene: TRBJ1-2; CDR3 protein: CASSIDQEIYGYTF; CDR3 DNA: TGTGCCAGTAGTATAGATCAGGAGATCTATGGCTACACCTTC
clone size: NA; V gene: TRBV30; D gene: NA; J gene: TRBJ1-2; CDR3 protein: CAWSVVDYGYTF; CDR3 DNA: TGTGCCTGGAGTGTGGTGGACTATGGCTACACCTTC
clone size: NA; V gene: TRBV19; D gene: NA; J gene: TRBJ2-7; CDR3 protein: CASRPRGSTHEQYF; CDR3 DNA: TGTGCCAGTAGGCCGAGGGGGAGCACCCACGAGCAGTACTTC
clone size: NA; V gene: TRBV27; D gene: TRBD2; J gene: TRBJ2-7; CDR3 protein: CASSLSLAGTYEQYF; CDR3 DNA: TGTGCCAGCAGTTTATCCCTAGCGGGAACCTACGAGCAGTACTTC
clone size: NA; V gene: TRBV7-9; D gene: TRBD2; J gene: TRBJ2-5; CDR3 protein: CASSFPGLAEGAQETQYF; CDR3 DNA: TGTGCCAGCAGCTTCCCCGGACTAGCGGAGGGGGCCCAAGAGACCCAGTACTTC
clone size: NA; V gene: TRBV9; D gene: TRBD2; J gene: TRBJ2-5; CDR3 protein: CASSVDGLAGETQYF; CDR3 DNA: TGTGCCAGCAGCGTAGATGGACTAGCAGGGGAGACCCAGTACTTC
clone size: NA; V gene: TRBV6-5; D gene: NA; J gene: TRBJ2-1; CDR3 protein: CASSYSRRPYNEQFF; CDR3 DNA: TGTGCCAGCAGTTACTCCCGGAGGCCCTACAATGAGCAGTTCTTC
clone size: NA; V gene: TRBV5-6; D gene: NA; J gene: TRBJ1-1; CDR3 protein: CASSLSGYLNTEAFF; CDR3 DNA: TGTGCCAGCAGCTTATCAGGGTACCTGAACACTGAAGCTTTCTTT
clone size: NA; V gene: TRBV29-1; D gene: NA; J gene: TRBJ2-3; CDR3 protein: CSVEEAVSTDTQYF; CDR3 DNA: TGCAGCGTTGAAGAAGCGGTCAGCACAGATACGCAGTATTTT
clone size: NA; V gene: TRBV5-1; D gene: NA; J gene: TRBJ2-7; CDR3 protein: CASSLGGIQESSYEQYF; CDR3 DNA: TGCGCCAGCAGCTTGGGGGGAATACAGGAGAGCTCCTACGAGCAGTACTTC
clone size: NA; V gene: TRBV6-5; D gene: TRBD1; J gene: TRBJ2-7; CDR3 protein: CAAGGQDPSEQYF; CDR3 DNA: TGTGCCGCAGGCGGACAGGACCCTTCCGAGCAGTACTTC
clone size: NA; V gene: TRBV9; D gene: TRBD2; J gene: TRBJ2-5; CDR3 protein: CASSAGTSGRLETQYF; CDR3 DNA: TGTGCCAGCAGCGCCGGGACTAGCGGGAGACTAGAGACCCAGTACTTC
clone size: NA; V gene: TRBV19; D gene: NA; J gene: TRBJ1-1; CDR3 protein: CASSIEAVTPASTEAFF; CDR3 DNA: TGTGCCAGTAGTATCGAAGCGGTGACACCGGCATCCACTGAAGCTTTCTTT
clone size: NA; V gene: TRBV28; D gene: NA; J gene: TRBJ1-1; CDR3 protein: CASSPGAPLAEAFF; CDR3 DNA: TGTGCCAGCAGCCCCGGCGCCCCCCTTGCTGAAGCTTTCTTT
clone size: few; V gene: TRBV13; D gene: NA; J gene: TRBJ1-1; CDR3 protein: CASSLGPQGNTEAFF; CDR3 DNA: TGTGCCAGCAGCTTAGGCCCCCAGGGGAACACTGAAGCTTTCTTT
clone size: NA; V gene: TRBV5-4; D gene: NA; J gene: TRBJ1-1; CDR3 protein: CASSGTTEAFF; CDR3 DNA: TGTGCCAGCAGCGGGACCACTGAAGCTTTCTTT
clone size: NA; V gene: TRBV27; D gene: NA; J gene: TRBJ1-5; CDR3 protein: CASGERENQPQHF; CDR3 DNA: TGTGCCAGCGGAGAACGGGAGAATCAGCCCCAGCATTTT
clone size: NA; V gene: TRBV13; D gene: NA; J gene: TRBJ2-5; CDR3 protein: CASSKDRTVQETQYF; CDR3 DNA: TGTGCCAGCAGCAAAGACCGGACAGTCCAAGAGACCCAGTACTTC
clone size: NA; V gene: TRBV5-8; D gene: NA; J gene: TRBJ2-7; CDR3 protein: CASEDGPQGISYEQYF; CDR3 DNA: TGTGCCAGCGAGGATGGCCCCCAGGGGATTTCCTACGAGCAGTACTTC
clone size: NA; V gene: TRBV6-5; D gene: NA; J gene: TRBJ1-1; CDR3 protein: CASSYPGQPNTEAFF; CDR3 DNA: TGTGCCAGCAGTTACCCGGGACAACCGAACACTGAAGCTTTCTTT
clone size: NA; V gene: TRBV6-5; D gene: TRBD2; J gene: TRBJ2-3; CDR3 protein: CASSYSLLAGTDTQYF; CDR3 DNA: TGTGCCAGCAGTTACTCGCTTCTAGCGGGCACAGATACGCAGTATTTT
clone size: NA; V gene: TRBV7-2; D gene: NA; J gene: TRBJ1-3; CDR3 protein: CASSARWASGNTIYF; CDR3 DNA: TGTGCCAGCAGCGCCCGGTGGGCCTCTGGAAACACCATATATTTT
clone size: NA; V gene: TRBV7-3; D gene: TRBD2; J gene: TRBJ2-3; CDR3 protein: CASSLSVAGYTDTQYF; CDR3 DNA: TGTGCCAGCAGCTTAAGTGTAGCGGGGTACACAGATACGCAGTATTTT
clone size: NA; V gene: TRBV7-9; D gene: NA; J gene: TRBJ2-1; CDR3 protein: CARDPVSRSSYNEQFF; CDR3 DNA: TGTGCCAGAGACCCGGTGAGCAGAAGCTCCTACAATGAGCAGTTCTTC
clone size: NA; V gene: TRBV27; D gene: TRBD1; J gene: TRBJ1-4; CDR3 protein: CASSPTGGGGEKLFF; CDR3 DNA: TGTGCCAGCAGCCCAACAGGGGGCGGGGGAGAAAAACTGTTTTTT
clone size: NA; V gene: TRBV4-2; D gene: NA; J gene: TRBJ1-6; CDR3 protein: CASSQELVQTYNSPLHF; CDR3 DNA: TGTGCCAGCAGCCAAGAACTTGTGCAAACCTATAATTCACCCCTCCACTTT
clone size: few; V gene: TRBV29-1; D gene: NA; J gene: TRBJ1-1; CDR3 protein: CSVVWKPGAFF; CDR3 DNA: TGCAGCGTTGTGTGGAAACCCGGAGCTTTCTTT
clone size: NA; V gene: TRBV29-1; D gene: TRBD1; J gene: TRBJ2-3; CDR3 protein: CSAPAGTGSTDTQYF; CDR3 DNA: TGCAGCGCACCTGCCGGGACAGGGAGCACAGATACGCAGTATTTT